Below are 25 T cell receptor beta chains sequenced from a single sample in a study of CD8 T cells in Susac syndrome (dated by TCRdb to the late 2010s). Libraries came from the immunoSEQ multiplex PCR assay. RNA was extracted using the RNeasy kit, and roughly 0.45 to 1 microgram was reverse transcribed with random hexamers. TCRdb's own reprocessing of the public reads used fastp at Q25 and MiXCR and kept productive beta chains. Rows with a matching CDR3 protein are joined into one entry that keeps the most common DNA and genes. This sample is represented by over 150,000 distinct CDR3 sequences; roughly 94% of them were singletons. Approximately 0.099% of the sample is in the top ten clones. The sequencing input was CD4+ T cells from PBMCs. These receptors all stem from a human donor with Susac syndrome.

This chain uses TRBV20-1 with TRBJ2-1; 9 bases are shared with TRBD2. In germline, CDR1 is DFQATT, CDR2 SNEGSKA (reference sequence). The CDR3 runs to 15 residues. V lost 1 base, J lost 7 bases, and 8 bases stayed unmatched. The DNA for the CDR3 is TGCAGTGCTAGAGTACAGGTAGCGGGAGTGAATGAGCAGTTCTTC. Amino acid sequence: CSARVQVAGVNEQFF.

The chain employs TRBV12-3 or TRBV12-4 and TRBJ1-3; the match to TRBD1 covers 7 bases. J was trimmed by 4 bases and V by 5 bases; bases with no gene match: 11. The CDR3 is made up of 16 amino acids. The CDR3 sequence is CASSTNRGRGGNTIYF. The CDR3 nucleotides are TGTGCCAGCAGTACAAACAGGGGTCGTGGAGGAAACACCATATATTTT.

This chain uses TRBV12-3 or TRBV12-4 with TRBJ2-7; D remains ambiguous. This CDR3 spans 12 amino acids. Trimming left V 4 bases short and J 5 bases short, with 9 bases between. The CDR3 here is CASSSILDEQYF. The CDR3 DNA sequence: TGTGCCAGCAGTTCTATACTTGACGAGCAGTACTTC.

The V call is TRBV5-1, the J call TRBJ2-5, with TRBD1 matching over 12 bases. There are 16 residues in the CDR3. CDR1 and CDR2 (germline): SGHRS, YFSETQ. After removal of 4 bases from V and 4 bases from J, the junction contained 8 bases not matched to a gene. For the CDR3, the DNA is TGCGCCAGCAGCCCCGGGACAGGGGGCTCGGGAGAGACCCAGTACTTC. This translates into CASSPGTGGSGETQYF.

The V gene is TRBV29-1, the J gene TRBJ2-3; 9 bases line up with TRBD1. V gave up 2 bases and J gave up 5 bases; unmatched junction bases: 11. Looked up from germline, CDR1 is SQVTM and CDR2 is ANQGSEA. The CDR3 length is 16 residues. In DNA form, the CDR3 reads TGCAGCGTTGAAACCACACACAGGGGGCGACGAGATACGCAGTATTTT. Protein: CSVETTHRGRRDTQYF.

V and J are TRBV29-1 and TRBJ2-1; TRBD2 might be the D (5 bases). V lost 3 bases and J lost 9, with 12 bases in between. Germline-derived CDR1 and CDR2 are SQVTM and ANQGSEA. This CDR3 comprises 12 residues. CDR3 in DNA: TGCAGCGTTGACGGGCGAGGGCTTGAGCAGTTCTTC. Its translation is CSVDGRGLEQFF.

The V and J genes are TRBV7-2 and TRBJ2-3; D might be TRBD1 or TRBD2, each matching 5 bases. V was pared by 5 bases and J by 6 bases, with 18 bases between. This CDR3 spans 15 amino acids. CDR1 and CDR2 (germline): SGHTA, FQGNSA. The CDR3 nucleotides read TGTGCCAGCAGCCCCAGCGGAAGGGGCTCGGATACGCAGTATTTT. It encodes CASSPSGRGSDTQYF.

This chain links TRBV6-2 or TRBV6-3 with TRBJ2-1; D ambiguous. The CDR3 is 12 amino acids. V was cut by 6 bases and J by 8 bases, with 11 bases left in between. The V gene's germline CDR1 is MNHEY and CDR2 SVGEGT. In nucleotides, the CDR3 is TGTGCCAGCAGAAAACTCGGGCATGAGCAGTTCTTC. It yields the protein CASRKLGHEQFF.

This chain joins TRBV20-1 and TRBJ2-5; D is possibly TRBD2 (5 bases). With 5 bases removed from V and 1 base from J, the gap between germline ends came to 8 bases. This CDR3 contains 12 residues. Germline assignment: CDR1 DFQATT and CDR2 SNEGSKA (reference sequence). The CDR3 nucleotides read TGCAGTGCTGGACTGGTCCAAGAGACCCAGTACTTC. Protein: CSAGLVQETQYF.

The chain links TRBV5-1 to TRBJ1-1; D gene unclear. V lost 3 bases and J 1 base, leaving 10 bases between the germline ends. CDR1 and CDR2 from the germline V gene are SGHRS and YFSETQ. The CDR3 runs 14 residues. The DNA of the CDR3 is TGCGCCAGCAGCTCGGGCGAGGAGAACACTGAAGCTTTCTTT. It encodes CASSSGEENTEAFF.

This clonotype was observed once. This chain connects TRBV18 to TRBJ2-7, with 12 bases identical to TRBD2. CDR3 length: 16 amino acids. V gave up 2 bases and J gave up 5 bases; unmatched junction bases: 7. The V gene's germline CDR1 is KGHSH and CDR2 LQKENI. The CDR3 bases are TGTGCCAGCTCACCAACCCTAGCGGGAGGGTCCGACGAGCAGTACTTC. Translated, it gives CASSPTLAGGSDEQYF.

The V and J genes are TRBV9 and TRBJ2-6, with D unclear. CDR1 and CDR2 (germline): SGDLS, YYNGEE. Trimming shortened V by 0 bases and J by 0 bases, and 10 bases separated the two germline ends. This CDR3 region has 17 residues. CDR3 sequence reads: CASSVGLVGSGANVLTF. In nucleotides, the CDR3 is TGTGCCAGCAGCGTAGGTCTGGTCGGCTCTGGGGCCAACGTCCTGACTTTC.

The chain has TRBV7-9 and TRBJ2-7; D perhaps matches TRBD1 (6 bases). The CDR3 has 15 residues. The V and J ends lost 1 base and 5 bases respectively, with 15 bases between them. CDR1 and CDR2 (germline): SEHNR, FQNEAQ (reference sequence). CDR3 region: CASSLGARGFDEQYF. The CDR3 DNA sequence: TGTGCCAGCAGCTTAGGCGCCAGGGGATTCGACGAGCAGTACTTC.

This clonotype was detected only once. The rearrangement links TRBV7-9 to TRBJ2-4, with D perhaps TRBD2 (6 bases). Germline-derived CDR1 and CDR2 are SEHNR and FQNEAQ (reference sequence). The V end lost 10 bases, the J end lost 7 bases, and 20 bases lay between the germline ends. There are 14 residues in the CDR3. The CDR3, as DNA: TGTGCCATGCAGCCAGCGGGCACTGGGAACATTCAGTACTTC. Encoded protein: CAMQPAGTGNIQYF.

This clonotype was detected only once. V gene TRBV20-1 combines with J gene TRBJ1-4; the match to TRBD1 covers 9 bases. The CDR3 runs 13 residues. CDR1 is DFQATT, CDR2 SNEGSKA, per germline (reference sequence). V lost 1 base, J lost 8 bases, and 2 bases stayed unmatched. The CDR3 sequence: CSARGQGEEKLFF. In nucleotides, the CDR3 is TGCAGTGCTAGAGGACAGGGGGAGGAAAAACTGTTTTTT.

The chain recombines TRBV30 with TRBJ2-3, with 7 positions matching TRBD1. There are 14 residues in the CDR3. Germline V gene lookup returns CDR1 GTSNPN and CDR2 SVGIG (reference sequence). The V and J ends lost 3 bases and 6 bases, in that order; junction bases with no gene match: 9. CDR3 amino acids: CAWRATGATDTQYF. CDR3 DNA sequence: TGTGCCTGGAGAGCTACAGGGGCGACTGATACGCAGTATTTT.

The chain uses TRBV6-5 and TRBJ2-1, with 9 bases identical to TRBD2. The germline V gene has CDR1 MNHEY and CDR2 SVGAGI. J gave up 4 bases and V 0 bases, and 7 bases lay outside the gene matches. CDR3 length: 17 residues. CDR3: CASSYSATSGLYNEQFF. DNA of the CDR3: TGTGCCAGCAGTTACTCGGCGACTAGCGGTTTATACAATGAGCAGTTCTTC.

The chain joins TRBV12-3 or TRBV12-4 to TRBJ2-3; D unclear. V was shortened by 7 bases and J by 7 bases, with 9 bases between the two germline ends. The CDR3 spans 11 residues. The CDR3 is CASTSSHTQYF. The CDR3 region has the DNA TGTGCCAGCACCAGCAGCCATACGCAGTATTTT.

The V gene is TRBV6-9, the J gene TRBJ2-3, with TRBD2 matching 12 bases. Looked up from germline, CDR1 is MNHGY and CDR2 is SVAAGI. Losses at the gene ends were 8 bases for V and 4 bases for J; bases not matched to a gene: 7. CDR3 length equals 15 residues. CDR3 sequence reads: CASWASGRASDTQYF. In DNA, the CDR3 is TGTGCCAGCTGGGCTAGCGGGAGGGCCTCAGATACGCAGTATTTT.

V is TRBV28 and J is TRBJ1-4; 11 bases fit TRBD1. The germline V gene has CDR1 MDHEN and CDR2 SYDVKM. V was clipped by 6 bases and J by 11 bases; unmatched bases: 5. The CDR3 spans 13 residues. The CDR3 region is CASSRGQGAKLFF. The DNA of the CDR3 is TGTGCCAGCAGCCGAGGACAGGGGGCTAAACTGTTTTTT.

The CDR3 region is CASNDSPNQPQHF. The DNA of the CDR3 is TGTGCCAGCAACGACAGCCCCAATCAGCCCCAGCATTTT. The chain joins TRBV6-2 or TRBV6-3 to TRBJ1-5; a possible D gene is TRBD1 (5 bases). The CDR3 is 13 residues long. V lost 7 bases and J 3 bases, leaving 10 bases between the germline ends. CDR1 and CDR2 (germline): MNHEY, SVGEGT.

The chain uses TRBV12-3 or TRBV12-4 and TRBJ1-2; a possible D gene is TRBD1 (5 bases). The CDR3 runs 14 residues. V gave up 3 bases and J gave up 2 bases, with 10 bases separating them. The CDR3 DNA follows: TGTGCCAGCAGTTTCTTCCGGGGGAACTATGGCTACACCTTC. Translating it yields CASSFFRGNYGYTF.

V usage is TRBV7-8 and J usage is TRBJ2-1; D not resolved. The germline V gene encodes CDR1 SGHVS and CDR2 FQNEAQ. The CDR3 covers 18 residues. Trimming pared 4 bases from V and 0 bases from J, leaving 19 bases between. This chain's CDR3 is CASSYRPQLGISYNEQFF. CDR3 coding DNA: TGTGCCAGCAGCTATCGCCCACAGCTGGGGATCTCCTACAATGAGCAGTTCTTC.

The chain joins TRBV9 to TRBJ2-5, with D possibly being TRBD2 (6 bases). The CDR3 is 15 residues long. The V end lost 0 bases, the J end lost 5 bases, and 14 bases lay between the germline ends. Per germline, CDR1 SGDLS and CDR2 YYNGEE. CDR3 coding DNA: TGTGCCAGCAGCGTAGATAGCGGAGGACCTGAGACCCAGTACTTC. Translated: CASSVDSGGPETQYF.

The rearrangement joins TRBV19 to TRBJ2-3, with D unclear. CDR3 length equals 16 residues. V was cut by 3 bases and J by 2 bases, with 15 bases left in between. CDR1 LNHDA and CDR2 SQIVND come from the germline V gene (reference sequence). In DNA, the CDR3 is TGTGCCAGTAGTATTGATGGAGTGTTCTCCACAGATACGCAGTATTTT. Protein sequence: CASSIDGVFSTDTQYF.